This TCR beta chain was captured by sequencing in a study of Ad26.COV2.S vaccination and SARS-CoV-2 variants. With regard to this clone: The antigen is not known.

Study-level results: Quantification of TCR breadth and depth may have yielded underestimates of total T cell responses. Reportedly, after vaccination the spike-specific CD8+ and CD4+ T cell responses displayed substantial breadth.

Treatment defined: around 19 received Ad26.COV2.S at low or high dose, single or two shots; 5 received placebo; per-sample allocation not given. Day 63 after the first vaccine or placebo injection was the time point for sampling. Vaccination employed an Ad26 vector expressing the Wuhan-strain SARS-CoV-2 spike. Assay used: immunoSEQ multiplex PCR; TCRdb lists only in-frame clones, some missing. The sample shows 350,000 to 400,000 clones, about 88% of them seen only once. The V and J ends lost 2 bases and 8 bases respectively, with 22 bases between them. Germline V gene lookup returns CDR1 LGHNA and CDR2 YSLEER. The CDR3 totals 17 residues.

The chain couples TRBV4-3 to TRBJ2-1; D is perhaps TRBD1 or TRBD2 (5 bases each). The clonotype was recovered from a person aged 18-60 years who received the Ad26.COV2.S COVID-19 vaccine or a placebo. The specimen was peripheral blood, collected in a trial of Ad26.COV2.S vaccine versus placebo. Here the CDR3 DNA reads TGCGCCAGCAGCCAACGATCCATTGGGACCACCGTCGATGAGCAGTTCTTC. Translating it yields CASSQRSIGTTVDEQFF.